A single sample gave rise to the 32 T cell receptor beta chains below, sequenced in a study of T cell responses to AZD1222 COVID-19 vaccine. Assay used: immunoSEQ multiplex PCR; TCRdb lists only in-frame clones, some missing. The data contain about 150,000 clones, 80% to 95% of them singletons. This material consisted of peripheral blood, taken on day 0 of AZD1222 vaccination. Receptors were obtained from an adult in good health.

This chain joins TRBV7-8 and TRBJ1-2; TRBD1 is a possible D gene (6 bases). Trimming removed 1 base from V and 3 bases from J, with 12 bases in between. CDR1 SGHVS and CDR2 FQNEAQ come from the germline V gene. This CDR3 comprises 15 residues. CDR3 nucleotide sequence: TGTGCCAGCAGCTTAGAGGGGGGACGGTACTATGGCTACACCTTC. It specifies CASSLEGGRYYGYTF.

This clone has a handful of counts. The CDR3 loop is CASSPRESGGARYEQYF. CDR3 coding DNA: TGTGCCAGCTCACCACGGGAGAGCGGGGGGGCGAGGTACGAGCAGTACTTC. V usage is TRBV18 and J usage is TRBJ2-7, with TRBD2 matching over 10 bases. V lost 1 base, J lost 4 bases, and 10 bases stayed unmatched. Germline-derived CDR1 and CDR2 are KGHSH and LQKENI. CDR3 length: 17 amino acids.

This clone was recorded once. J is TRBJ2-1 and V is TRBV7-2; D is perhaps TRBD1 (6 bases). Trimming took off 4 bases at V and 6 bases at J, with 13 bases between the two ends. CDR3 length: 14 residues. Germline-derived CDR1 and CDR2 are SGHTA and FQGNSA. Here the CDR3 reads CASSSGWGLNEQFF. The DNA for the CDR3 is TGTGCCAGCAGCTCTGGGTGGGGGCTCAATGAGCAGTTCTTC. The variable domain in full, with the rest retrieved from reference TRBV7-2 and TRBJ2-1, is GAGVSQSPSNKVTEKGKDVELRCDPISGHTALYWYRQSLGQGLEFLIYFQGNSAPDKSGLPSDRFSAERTGGSVSTLTIQRTQQEDSAVYLCASSSGWGLNEQFFGPGTRLTVL.

The rearrangement uses TRBV28 and TRBJ1-2; D possibly corresponds to TRBD1 (6 bases). The CDR3 spans 12 residues. With 5 bases removed from V and 7 bases from J, the gap between germline ends came to 11 bases. Germline values: CDR1 MDHEN, CDR2 SYDVKM. The CDR3 here is CASSDTGTGYTF. The CDR3 region has the DNA TGTGCCAGCAGTGACACAGGGACTGGCTACACCTTC.

The chain joins TRBV25-1 to TRBJ2-5; possibly TRBD1 for D (6 bases). Deletions cut 6 bases from V and 4 bases from J, with 18 bases between. The CDR3 extends over 15 amino acids. CDR1 is MGHDK, CDR2 SYGVNS, per germline. In nucleotides, the CDR3 is TGTGCCAGCAGCAGCAGACAGGTCTTTGGAGAGACCCAGTACTTC. It yields the protein CASSSRQVFGETQYF.

The V call is TRBV7-9, the J call TRBJ1-6; 9 bases are a match to TRBD1. With 7 bases clipped from V and 14 bases from J, the junction kept 18 bases outside the gene matches. Germline V CDR1 and CDR2: SEHNR, FQNEAQ (reference sequence). CDR3 length: 16 residues. The CDR3 nucleotides read TGTGCCAGCACCACCCCACCGGGACAGGGCGTCTCGGCCCTCCACTTT. Translating gives CASTTPPGQGVSALHF.

The chain uses TRBV19 and TRBJ1-4, with D uncertain. The germline V gene encodes CDR1 LNHDA and CDR2 SQIVND (reference sequence). The CDR3 contains 14 residues. The germline V and J ends were trimmed by 5 bases and 4 bases, with 11 bases remaining between them. This CDR3 reads CASSPDPFNEKLFF. CDR3 coding DNA: TGTGCCAGTAGTCCAGACCCCTTTAATGAAAAACTGTTTTTT. Drawing the rest from reference TRBV19 and TRBJ1-4, the complete variable domain is DGGITQSPKYLFRKEGQNVTLSCEQNLNHDAMYWYRQDPGQGLRLIYYSQIVNDFQKGDIAEGYSVSREKKESFPLTVTSAQKNPTAFYLCASSPDPFNEKLFFGSGTQLSVL.

This chain joins TRBV30 and TRBJ2-2; D is uncertain. Germline V gives CDR1 GTSNPN, CDR2 SVGIG (reference sequence). The germline V and J ends were trimmed by 1 base and 0 bases, with 3 bases remaining between them. The CDR3 contains 13 residues. The CDR3 loop is CAWSESNTGELFF. CDR3 sequence (DNA): TGTGCCTGGAGTGAATCGAACACCGGGGAGCTGTTTTTT.

Of note for this clone: A much larger clone lies a single base off, so this may be a read error. This chain connects TRBV7-9 to TRBJ1-2; D is possibly TRBD1 (6 bases). The CDR3 length is 13 residues. V lost 5 bases to trimming and J lost 0 bases, with 7 bases between them. Per the germline V gene, CDR1 is SEHNR and CDR2 is FQNEAQ (reference sequence). The DNA for the CDR3 is TGTGCCAGCAGCGACAGGACTAACTATGGCTACACCTTC. This encodes CASSDRTNYGYTF.

The chain has TRBV5-4 and TRBJ2-3; D is possibly TRBD2 (6 bases). Germline V lookup: CDR1 SGHNT, CDR2 YYREEE (reference sequence). The V end was cut by 4 bases, the J end by 1 base, with 10 bases between. This CDR3 spans 14 amino acids. CDR3 protein: CASSRSGGTDTQYF. The CDR3 coding sequence is TGTGCCAGCAGCCGTAGCGGCGGCACAGATACGCAGTATTTT.

This rearrangement joins TRBV19 to TRBJ2-5, with TRBD2 matching 7 bases. J gave up 5 bases and V 3 bases, and 9 bases lay outside the gene matches. CDR1 is LNHDA, CDR2 SQIVND, per germline (reference sequence). The CDR3 consists of 15 residues. DNA for the CDR3: TGTGCCAGTAGTATGGCGGGGGACCCCCGGGAGACCCAGTACTTC. It encodes CASSMAGDPRETQYF.

In DNA form, the CDR3 reads TGTGCCAGCAGTTCCCAGAACCCGACAGAAACGCGTAAAGCTTTCTTT. The encoded protein is CASSSQNPTETRKAFF. The rearrangement joins TRBV28 to TRBJ1-1, with a weak D call TRBD1 (5 bases). Germline V gene sequence: CDR1 MDHEN, CDR2 SYDVKM. V gave up 4 bases and J gave up 9 bases, with 24 bases separating them. The CDR3 covers 16 residues.

The chain joins TRBV24-1 to TRBJ2-2, with a possible D match to TRBD2 (5 bases). CDR3 length: 15 amino acids. Trimming pared 7 bases from V and 1 base from J, leaving 12 bases between. The germline CDR1 and CDR2 sequences are KGHDR and SFDVKD. The CDR3 DNA is TGTGCCACCAGAGGAGGCCCGTTGAACACCGGGGAGCTGTTTTTT. This encodes CATRGGPLNTGELFF.

The gene calls are TRBV4-1 and TRBJ1-2, with TRBD1 as a possible D gene (5 bases). The V end lost 6 bases, the J end lost 4 bases, and 12 bases lay between the germline ends. Germline CDR1 is MGHRA and CDR2 is YSYEKL. This CDR3 contains 13 residues. CDR3: CASRSTGGYGYTF. The CDR3 DNA reads as TGCGCCAGCAGATCAACCGGGGGCTATGGCTACACCTTC.

The chain combines TRBV18 with TRBJ2-5; tentatively, D is TRBD2 (7 bases). Germline V gene data show CDR1 as KGHSH and CDR2 as LQKENI. V gave up 3 bases and J gave up 0 bases, with 11 bases separating them. The CDR3 runs to 15 residues. CDR3: CASSPLGGDQETQYF. DNA of the CDR3: TGTGCCAGCTCACCCCTAGGGGGGGACCAAGAGACCCAGTACTTC.

The V gene is TRBV13, the J gene TRBJ1-6; a possible D gene is TRBD1 (6 bases). The CDR3 has 13 amino acids. Looked up from germline, CDR1 is PRHDT and CDR2 is FYEKMQ (reference sequence). Trimming removed 0 bases at V and 9 bases at J, with 6 bases between. The CDR3 loop reads CASSLGRGSPLHF. The DNA of the CDR3 is TGTGCCAGCAGCTTAGGCAGGGGTTCACCCCTCCACTTT. Complete variable domain (other parts from reference TRBV13 and TRBJ1-6): AAGVIQSPRHLIKEKRETATLKCYPIPRHDTVYWYQQGPGQDPQFLISFYEKMQSDKGSIPDRFSAQQFSDYHSELNMSSLELGDSALYFCASSLGRGSPLHFGNGTRLTVT.

This chain joins TRBV6-5 and TRBJ1-6; D not certain. Germline-derived CDR1 and CDR2 are MNHEY and SVGAGI. This CDR3 contains 12 residues. V was pared by 6 bases and J by 13 bases, with 13 bases between. CDR3 sequence reads: CASRSLGWPLHF. Written as DNA, the CDR3 is TGTGCCAGCAGATCTTTGGGGTGGCCCCTCCACTTT.

V and J are TRBV28 and TRBJ2-4, with D maybe TRBD1 (6 bases). CDR3 length equals 16 residues. CDR1 is MDHEN and CDR2 is SYDVKM in the germline V gene. The V and J ends lost 6 bases and 0 bases respectively, with 15 bases between them. CDR3 sequence reads: CASSSRQASAKNIQYF. Here the CDR3 DNA reads TGTGCCAGCAGCTCGCGACAGGCCTCAGCCAAAAACATTCAGTACTTC.

The chain is built from TRBV7-9 and TRBJ2-6; 10 bases match TRBD1. In germline, CDR1 is SEHNR, CDR2 FQNEAQ (reference sequence). The CDR3 sequence is 19 residues long. V gave up 6 bases and J gave up 0 bases; unmatched junction bases: 11. This CDR3 is CASRTDRGPTSSGANVLTF. CDR3 sequence (DNA): TGTGCCAGCAGAACCGACAGGGGGCCGACAAGCTCTGGGGCCAACGTCCTGACTTTC.

This clone has just one count. CDR3 sequence: CASSLFRQNSNQPQHF. CDR3 sequence (DNA): TGTGCCAGCAGTTTATTCCGGCAGAATAGCAATCAGCCCCAGCATTTT. The chain is built from TRBV28 and TRBJ1-5; D not resolved. The CDR3 extends over 16 amino acids. The germline CDR1 and CDR2 sequences are MDHEN and SYDVKM. V lost 1 base to trimming and J lost 0 bases, with 10 bases between them.

The CDR3 DNA follows: TGTGCCACCAACATATTGTCCCGTAATGAAAAACTGTTTTTT. This sequence encodes CATNILSRNEKLFF. The chain is built from TRBV10-3 and TRBJ1-4; no clear D. Trimming left V 10 bases short and J 4 bases short, with 16 bases between. Looked up from germline, CDR1 is ENHRY and CDR2 is SYGVKD. This CDR3 is 14 amino acids long.

The CDR3 loop reads CASSTNPSGGAETQYF. The DNA of the CDR3 is TGTGCCAGCAGCACCAACCCCAGCGGAGGGGCGGAGACCCAGTACTTC. The chain uses TRBV7-3 and TRBJ2-5; D may be TRBD2 (6 bases). Germline lookup yields CDR1 SGHTA and CDR2 FQGTGA. This CDR3 region has 16 residues. Deletions cut 5 bases from V and 5 bases from J, with 21 bases between.

The chain is built from TRBV7-2 and TRBJ1-6, with D unclear. This CDR3 region has 17 residues. Looked up from germline, CDR1 is SGHTA and CDR2 is FQGNSA. Trimming took 4 bases from V and 5 from J, leaving 18 bases between them. This CDR3 reads CASSSHGNSWDNSPLHF. Written as DNA, the CDR3 is TGTGCCAGCAGCTCCCACGGTAACTCATGGGATAATTCACCCCTCCACTTT.

This clone was seen a single time. V gene TRBV7-9 combines with J gene TRBJ2-3; D is unresolved. The CDR3 is made up of 13 amino acids. Between the trimmed V and J ends, which lost 5 bases and 2 bases, there was a span of 8 bases. Germline V gene sequence: CDR1 SEHNR, CDR2 FQNEAQ (reference sequence). In DNA form, the CDR3 reads TGTGCCAGCAGCCGGCGGAACACAGATACGCAGTATTTT. Translating it yields CASSRRNTDTQYF.

This chain connects TRBV25-1 to TRBJ2-7; no reliable D call. CDR1 and CDR2 from the germline V gene are MGHDK and SYGVNS. CDR3 size: 13 residues. V lost 4 bases, J lost 4 bases, and 11 bases lay in between. CDR3 in DNA: TGTGCCAGCAGTGGTCAAACCAGATACGAGCAGTACTTC. It is translated as CASSGQTRYEQYF.

The chain recombines TRBV7-3 with TRBJ2-1; 14 bases align to TRBD2. V was pared by 5 bases and J by 6 bases, with 3 bases of the junction left unmatched. Germline values: CDR1 SGHTA, CDR2 FQGTGA. This CDR3 has 15 amino acids. Here the CDR3 reads CASSLGLAGVNEQFF. Written as DNA, the CDR3 is TGTGCCAGCAGCCTGGGACTAGCGGGAGTCAATGAGCAGTTCTTC. Combining the CDR3 with reference TRBV7-3 and TRBJ2-1 gives the whole variable domain GAGVSQTPSNKVTEKGKYVELRCDPISGHTALYWYRQSLGQGPEFLIYFQGTGAADDSGLPNDRFFAVRPEGSVSTLKIQRTERGDSAVYLCASSLGLAGVNEQFFGPGTRLTVL.

The CDR3 sequence: CASSYSRVFSYEQYF. DNA for the CDR3: TGTGCCAGCAGTTACTCGAGGGTGTTCTCCTACGAGCAGTACTTC. The chain recombines TRBV6-5 with TRBJ2-7; possibly TRBD2 for D (5 bases). V was trimmed by 0 bases and J by 0 bases, leaving 9 bases between them. The CDR3 totals 15 residues. The germline gives CDR1 MNHEY, CDR2 SVGAGI.

The rearrangement links TRBV5-1 to TRBJ2-7; D perhaps matches TRBD2 (7 bases). Deletions cut 4 bases from V and 4 bases from J, with 15 bases between. The CDR3 contains 14 residues. Germline CDR1 is SGHRS and CDR2 is YFSETQ. CDR3 amino acids: CASSLGGLEYEQYF. As DNA, the CDR3 is TGCGCCAGCAGCCTGGGGGGGCTCGAATACGAGCAGTACTTC.

V and J are TRBV3-1 (or the pseudogene TRBV3-2) and TRBJ2-1, with a weak D call TRBD1 (6 bases). Between the trimmed V and J ends, which lost 6 bases and 1 base, there was a span of 16 bases. CDR3 length: 16 amino acids. Germline CDR1 is LGHDT and CDR2 is YNNKEL (reference sequence). The CDR3 reads CASSRGPGASYNEQFF. The CDR3 nucleotides read TGTGCCAGCAGTCGGGGACCAGGGGCTTCCTACAATGAGCAGTTCTTC.

As to this clone: The same CDR3 is also encoded by other DNA sequences in this sample. This sequence joins TRBV7-9 and TRBJ1-2; TRBD1 might be the D (5 bases). Trimming took off 1 base at V and 8 bases at J, with 5 bases between the two ends. CDR3 length: 11 residues. The germline V gene encodes CDR1 SEHNR and CDR2 FQNEAQ (reference sequence). The CDR3 here is CASSLDRGYTF. CDR3 nucleotides: TGTGCCAGCAGCTTAGACAGGGGCTACACCTTC.

V gene TRBV19 combines with J gene TRBJ1-6; D is possibly TRBD1 (6 bases). V shed 3 bases and J shed 7 bases, with 13 bases lying between them. There are 15 residues in the CDR3. Germline values: CDR1 LNHDA, CDR2 SQIVND (reference sequence). CDR3 nucleotides: TGTGCCAGTAGTATGACGGGGGCGCAGAATTCACCCCTCCACTTT. Amino acid sequence: CASSMTGAQNSPLHF.

The chain has TRBV15 and TRBJ1-1; possibly TRBD1 for D (6 bases). CDR3 length: 16 amino acids. V was cut by 1 base and J by 1 base, with 13 bases left in between. Germline assignment: CDR1 LNHNV and CDR2 YYDKDF (reference sequence). CDR3 amino acids: CATSRGAGHPNTEAFF. For the CDR3, the DNA is TGTGCCACCAGCAGAGGCGCGGGACACCCGAACACTGAAGCTTTCTTT.